This TCR beta chain was recovered during a study of blood T cell repertoires in COVID-19 (dated by TCRdb to 2018 to 2020). For the study in its entirety: Collaborator samples came from the United States, Italy and Spain and covered acute and convalescent phases of COVID-19. Nearly every sample came with metadata listing a de-identified subject ID, COVID-19 status, age in years and sex. The repertoires were released in a freely available public database meant as a resource for research on the immune response to SARS-CoV-2. The prospective study material was composed of cDNA or gDNA derived from T cells, B-cell-depleted T cells, or PBMCs. Where available, HLA class I and class II types were obtained from metadata supplied by the sample provider rather than from assay-based typing. Deeply sampled blood TCRbeta repertoires from subjects exposed to, actively infected with, or recovered from COVID-19 were included in the dataset. The samples were drawn from two sources: the first 160 participants of the ongoing ImmuneRACE study, and 1,000 to 1,500 subjects contributed by 6 global collaborators. The paper's findings and limits, for the study overall: The amount of clinical and demographic metadata varied by source and participant and was provided uncurated.

At one collaborating source in Seattle, patients were enrolled during active infection and were followed longitudinally through the course of disease. Whole blood was collected in K2EDTA tubes by collaborating institutions according to the institutions' own protocols. Collaborator samples were shipped for TCRbeta analysis as frozen whole blood, isolated PBMCs, or DNA extracted from either sample type. Of note for this clone: The antigen it binds to is not known. One base away there is no much larger clone; base qualities are not given.

Reading the germline V gene (reference sequence) gives CDR1 LNHDA and CDR2 SQIVND. The CDR3 numbers 14 residues from cysteine through phenylalanine. The sequence is cut down to CDR3 DNA, 42 bases in frame from base 1. Compared with germline, V lacks 7 bases and J lacks 8 bases; bases without a gene match: 8. TCRbeta CDR3 regions were amplified from genomic DNA using the immunoSEQ Assay, a bias-controlled multiplex PCR. The paper's data handling went like this. The number of nucleated cells in each sample was estimated from the amplification of reference gene primers within the assay. To quantify the absolute abundance of each unique TCRbeta CDR3 rearrangement, sequence reads were collapsed and filtered. For each sample, productive Simpson clonality was calculated as the square root of Simpson's diversity index across productive rearrangements. TCRdb's version of the immuneACCESS table is confined to in-frame rearrangements and falls short of the full clone set. An unresolved V gene accounts for under half of the shortfall where checked; the remainder is of unknown origin. The DNA was the basis for D and trimming; V, J and clone size are from that table. This sample has 85,000 to 100,000 clones in its table, and 81% of those were observed once. The leading ten clones occupy 4% to 6% of the sample.

This clonotype was sampled from an elderly man with COVID-19, enrolled during active disease. What was sequenced was peripheral blood. The sequence is built from TRBV19 and TRBJ1-6, with 7 junctional bases fitting TRBD1. The DNA sequence reads TGTGCCAGTACCCCGACAGGGATGGATTCACCCCTCCACTTT. This gives the protein CASTPTGMDSPLHF.